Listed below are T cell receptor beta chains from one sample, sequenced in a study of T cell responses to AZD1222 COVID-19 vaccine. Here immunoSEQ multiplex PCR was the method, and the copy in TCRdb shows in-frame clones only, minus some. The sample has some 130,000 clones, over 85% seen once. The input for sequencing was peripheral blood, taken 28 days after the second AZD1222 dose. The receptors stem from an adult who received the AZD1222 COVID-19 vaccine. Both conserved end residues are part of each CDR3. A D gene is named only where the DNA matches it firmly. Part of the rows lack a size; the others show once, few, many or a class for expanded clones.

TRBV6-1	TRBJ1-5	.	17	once	TGTGCCAGCAGTGCACGGAGAGGACAGCCAAGCAATCAGCCCCAGCATTTT	CASSARRGQPSNQPQHF
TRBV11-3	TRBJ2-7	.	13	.	TGTGCCAGCAGCTTTGGGGGGCGGTACGAGCAGTACTTC	CASSFGGRYEQYF
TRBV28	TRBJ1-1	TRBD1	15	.	TGTGCCAGCAGTTTATTTAACAGGGGTTACACTGAAGCTTTCTTT	CASSLFNRGYTEAFF
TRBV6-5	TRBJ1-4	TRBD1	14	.	TGTGCCAGCAGCGACAGGGCCCTTAATGAAAAACTGTTTTTT	CASSDRALNEKLFF
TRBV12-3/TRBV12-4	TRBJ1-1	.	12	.	TGTGCCAGCAGTTTCAGGGCCGGGGGAGCTTTCTTT	CASSFRAGGAFF
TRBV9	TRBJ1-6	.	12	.	TGTGCCAGCAGCTCCCGGAATTCACCCCTCCACTTT	CASSSRNSPLHF
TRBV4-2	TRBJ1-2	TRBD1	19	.	TGTGCCAGCAGCCAACAACACCCCGCAGGGGGGTATTTTGACTATGGCTACACCTTC	CASSQQHPAGGYFDYGYTF
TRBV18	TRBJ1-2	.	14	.	TGTGCCAGCTCACCAGCAGAGTTTAACTATGGCTACACCTTC	CASSPAEFNYGYTF
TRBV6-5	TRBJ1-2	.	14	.	TGTGCCAGCAGTTACACGGCAGGGGTCTATGGCTACACCTTC	CASSYTAGVYGYTF
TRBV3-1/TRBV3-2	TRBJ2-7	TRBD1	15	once	TGTGCCAGCAGCCTAGGGACAGGACCATCCTACGAGCAGTACTTC	CASSLGTGPSYEQYF
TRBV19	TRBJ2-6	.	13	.	TGTGCCAGTGCCGGTGCGGGGGCCAACGTCCTGACTTTC	CASAGAGANVLTF
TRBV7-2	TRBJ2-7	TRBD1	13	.	TGTGCCAGCAGCACAGGGGGCTCCTACGAGCAGTACTTC	CASSTGGSYEQYF
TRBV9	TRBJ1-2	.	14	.	TGTGCCAGCAGCGGGATGGGACCCCGGGGTGGCTACACCTTC	CASSGMGPRGGYTF
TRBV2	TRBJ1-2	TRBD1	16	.	TGTGCCAGCAGTGATGTACAGGGGGTTTCTAACTATGGCTACACCTTC	CASSDVQGVSNYGYTF
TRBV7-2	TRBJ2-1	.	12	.	TGTGCCAGCAGCCGCAGGCTAAATGAGCAGTTCTTC	CASSRRLNEQFF
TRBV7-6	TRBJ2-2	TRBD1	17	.	TGTGCCAGCAGCTTGCGCCCAGGACAGGCGAACACCGGGGAGCTGTTTTTT	CASSLRPGQANTGELFF
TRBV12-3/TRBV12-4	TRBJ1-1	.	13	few	TGTGCCAGCAGCCCTCCGGTAAACACTGAAGCTTTCTTT	CASSPPVNTEAFF
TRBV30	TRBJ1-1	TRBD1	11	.	TGTGCCAACAGGGGTGGCACTGAAGCTTTCTTT	CANRGGTEAFF
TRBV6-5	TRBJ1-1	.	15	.	TGTGCCAGCAGTTACGAACACAGGGCGAACACTGAAGCTTTCTTT	CASSYEHRANTEAFF
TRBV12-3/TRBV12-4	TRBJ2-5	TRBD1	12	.	TGTGCCAGCAGTCAGGGGGAAGAGACCCAGTACTTC	CASSQGEETQYF
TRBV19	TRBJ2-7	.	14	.	TGTGCCAGTAGTATAGGCAGGGGGGCGGGCGAGCAGTACTTC	CASSIGRGAGEQYF
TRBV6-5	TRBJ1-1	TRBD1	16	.	TGTGCCAGCAGTTCCCAGGGGGAAGGGATGAACACTGAAGCTTTCTTT	CASSSQGEGMNTEAFF
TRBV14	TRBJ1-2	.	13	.	TGTGCCAGCAGCCACTGGACAGCCTATGGCTACACCTTC	CASSHWTAYGYTF
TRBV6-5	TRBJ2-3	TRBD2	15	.	TGTGCCAGCAACCCGACTAGCTGGGGCACAGATACGCAGTATTTT	CASNPTSWGTDTQYF
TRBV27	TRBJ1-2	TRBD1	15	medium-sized	TGTGCCAGCAGTTGGGGGACAGGGCCCCTCTATGGCTACACCTTC	CASSWGTGPLYGYTF
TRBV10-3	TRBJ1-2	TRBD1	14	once	TGTGCCATCAGTTACAGGGGCGAGAACTATGGCTACACCTTC	CAISYRGENYGYTF
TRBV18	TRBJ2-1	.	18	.	TGTGCCAGCTCATGGACAGAAGCCTCAGCGGATACCTACAATGAGCAGTTCTTC	CASSWTEASADTYNEQFF
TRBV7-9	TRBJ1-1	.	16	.	TGTGCCAGCAGCTGGGGTAATTGGGGGAGTTGGACTGAAGCTTTCTTT	CASSWGNWGSWTEAFF
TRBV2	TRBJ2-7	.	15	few	TGTGCCAGCAGGGTGGGGGAGGACCCAACCTACGAGCAGTACTTC	CASRVGEDPTYEQYF